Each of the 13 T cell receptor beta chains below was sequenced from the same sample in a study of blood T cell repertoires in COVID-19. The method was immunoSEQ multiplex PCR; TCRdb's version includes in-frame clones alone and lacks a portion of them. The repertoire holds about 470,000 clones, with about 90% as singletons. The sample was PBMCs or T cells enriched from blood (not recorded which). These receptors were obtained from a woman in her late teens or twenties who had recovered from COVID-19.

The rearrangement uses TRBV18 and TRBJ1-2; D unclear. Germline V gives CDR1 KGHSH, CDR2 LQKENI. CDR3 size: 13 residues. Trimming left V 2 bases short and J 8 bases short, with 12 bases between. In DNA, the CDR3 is TGTGCCAGCTCACCAACAGACCGCACGGGCTACACCTTC. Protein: CASSPTDRTGYTF.

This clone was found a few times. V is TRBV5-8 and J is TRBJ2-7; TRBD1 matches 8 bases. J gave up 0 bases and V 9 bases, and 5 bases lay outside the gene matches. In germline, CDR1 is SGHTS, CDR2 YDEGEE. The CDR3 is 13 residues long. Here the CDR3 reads CATRGLSSYEQYF. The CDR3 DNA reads TGTGCCACCAGGGGGCTTAGCTCCTACGAGCAGTACTTC.

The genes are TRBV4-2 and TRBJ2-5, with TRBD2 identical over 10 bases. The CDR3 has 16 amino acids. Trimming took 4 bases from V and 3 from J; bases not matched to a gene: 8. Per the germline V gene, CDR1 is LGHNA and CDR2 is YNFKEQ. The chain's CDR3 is CASSPEILAGEETQYF. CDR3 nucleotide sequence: TGTGCCAGCAGCCCTGAGATCCTAGCGGGGGAAGAGACCCAGTACTTC.

For the CDR3, the DNA is TGTGCCATCAGTGAGTCTGAAGGGAGGGGAAACACCATATATTTT. Translating it yields CAISESEGRGNTIYF. This chain connects TRBV10-3 to TRBJ1-3; D call uncertain. The CDR3 covers 15 residues. CDR1 ENHRY and CDR2 SYGVKD come from the germline V gene. Deletions cut 0 bases from V and 4 bases from J, with 10 bases between.

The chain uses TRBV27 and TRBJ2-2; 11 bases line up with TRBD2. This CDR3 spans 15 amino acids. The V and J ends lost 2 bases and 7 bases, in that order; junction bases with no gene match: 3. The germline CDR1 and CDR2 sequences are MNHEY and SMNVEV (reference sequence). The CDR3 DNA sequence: TGTGCCAGCAGTTTAGTAGCGGGGGGGCGCGGGGAGCTGTTTTTT. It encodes CASSLVAGGRGELFF.

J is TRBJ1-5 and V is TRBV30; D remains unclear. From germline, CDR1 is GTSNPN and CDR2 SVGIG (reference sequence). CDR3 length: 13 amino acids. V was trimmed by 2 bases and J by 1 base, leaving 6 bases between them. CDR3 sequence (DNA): TGTGCCTGGAGTCTCCGGAGCAATCAGCCCCAGCATTTT. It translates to CAWSLRSNQPQHF.

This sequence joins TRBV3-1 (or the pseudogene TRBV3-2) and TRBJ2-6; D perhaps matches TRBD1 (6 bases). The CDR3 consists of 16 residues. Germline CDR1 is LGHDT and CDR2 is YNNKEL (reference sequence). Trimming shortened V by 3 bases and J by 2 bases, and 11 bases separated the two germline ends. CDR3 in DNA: TGTGCCAGCAGCCAGACAGGCACTACTGGGGCCAACGTCCTGACTTTC. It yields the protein CASSQTGTTGANVLTF.

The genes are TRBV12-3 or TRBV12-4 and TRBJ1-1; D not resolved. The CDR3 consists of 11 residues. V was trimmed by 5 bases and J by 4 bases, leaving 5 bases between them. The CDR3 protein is CASSGRTEAFF. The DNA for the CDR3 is TGTGCCAGCAGTGGCCGCACTGAAGCTTTCTTT.

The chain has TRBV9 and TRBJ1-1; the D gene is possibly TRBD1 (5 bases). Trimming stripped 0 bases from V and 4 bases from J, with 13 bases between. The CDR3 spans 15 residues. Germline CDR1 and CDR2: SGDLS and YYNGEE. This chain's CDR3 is CASSVGGGEGTEAFF. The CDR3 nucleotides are TGTGCCAGCAGCGTAGGTGGAGGGGAGGGCACTGAAGCTTTCTTT.

CDR3 coding DNA: TGTGCCAGCAGTTTGGGGGGAGGGGATGAGCAGTTCTTC. Amino acids: CASSLGGGDEQFF. The chain joins TRBV12-3 or TRBV12-4 to TRBJ2-1; TRBD2 matches 7 bases. The CDR3 has 13 residues. The ends lost 3 bases at V and 8 bases at J; junction bases unmatched: 4.

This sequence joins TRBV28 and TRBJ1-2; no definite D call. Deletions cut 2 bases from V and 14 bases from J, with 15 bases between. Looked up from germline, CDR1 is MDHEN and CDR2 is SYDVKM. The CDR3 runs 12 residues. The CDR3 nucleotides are TGTGCCAGCAGTTTAACATCAGGAAGTGAGACCTTC. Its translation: CASSLTSGSETF.

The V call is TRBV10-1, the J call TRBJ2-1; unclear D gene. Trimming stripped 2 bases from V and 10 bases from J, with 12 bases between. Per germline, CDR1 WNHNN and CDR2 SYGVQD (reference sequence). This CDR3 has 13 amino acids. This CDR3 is CASSEPPLEEQFF. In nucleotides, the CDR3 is TGCGCCAGCAGTGAGCCGCCTTTGGAGGAGCAGTTCTTC.

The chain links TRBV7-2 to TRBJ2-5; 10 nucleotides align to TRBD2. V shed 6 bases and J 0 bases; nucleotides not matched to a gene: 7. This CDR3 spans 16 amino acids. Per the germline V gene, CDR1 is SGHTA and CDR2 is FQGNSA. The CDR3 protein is CASRGAGGQYQETQYF. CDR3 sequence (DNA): TGTGCCAGCAGGGGAGCGGGGGGGCAGTACCAAGAGACCCAGTACTTC.